This T cell receptor (beta chain) was observed in a study of neurological immune-mediated disorders. The starting material, 2 million PBMCs stored at -80 C, gave rise to the unsorted libraries. 5'RACE employing 10-nucleotide random UMIs yielded the cDNA. TCRdb used MiXCR to reprocess the 5' RACE reads, holding one entry per CDR3 protein. Of fewer than 85,000 distinct CDR3 sequences listed, approximately 4.1% were seen once; the top ten hold 1% to 1.5%. Study conclusions and caveats: When the repertoires were grouped phylogenetically, those of 18 of the 34 multiple sclerosis patients came together in a single cluster of related CDR3 sequences, which points to a possible repertoire-level signature. The multiple sclerosis repertoire cluster had no association with any clinical or MRI feature.

As for this clonotype: Its cognate antigen is unknown.

The CDR3 spans 13 residues. With 6 bases clipped from V and 2 bases from J, the junction kept 1 base outside the gene matches. Germline V gene lookup returns CDR1 MNHNS and CDR2 SASEGT. The chain is built from TRBV6-1 and TRBJ1-3; 7 positions match TRBD1. What was sequenced was PBMCs. This sequence was found in a man aged 25-45 years with multiple sclerosis. The CDR3 region is CASSDRAGNTIYF. CDR3 sequence (DNA): TGTGCCAGCAGCGACAGGGCTGGAAACACCATATATTTT.